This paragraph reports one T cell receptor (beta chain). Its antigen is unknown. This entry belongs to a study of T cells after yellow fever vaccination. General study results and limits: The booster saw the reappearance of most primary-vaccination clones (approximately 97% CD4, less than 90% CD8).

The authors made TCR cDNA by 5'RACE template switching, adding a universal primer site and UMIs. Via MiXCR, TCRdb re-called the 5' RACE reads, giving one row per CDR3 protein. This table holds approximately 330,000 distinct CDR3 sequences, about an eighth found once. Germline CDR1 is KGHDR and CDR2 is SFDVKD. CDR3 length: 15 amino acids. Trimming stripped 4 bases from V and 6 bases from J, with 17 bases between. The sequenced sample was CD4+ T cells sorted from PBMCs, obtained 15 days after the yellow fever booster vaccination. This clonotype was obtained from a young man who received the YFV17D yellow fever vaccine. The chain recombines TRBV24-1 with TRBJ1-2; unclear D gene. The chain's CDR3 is CATSDSNREYDGYTF. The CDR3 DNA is TGTGCCACCAGTGACTCTAACCGGGAGTACGATGGCTACACCTTC.